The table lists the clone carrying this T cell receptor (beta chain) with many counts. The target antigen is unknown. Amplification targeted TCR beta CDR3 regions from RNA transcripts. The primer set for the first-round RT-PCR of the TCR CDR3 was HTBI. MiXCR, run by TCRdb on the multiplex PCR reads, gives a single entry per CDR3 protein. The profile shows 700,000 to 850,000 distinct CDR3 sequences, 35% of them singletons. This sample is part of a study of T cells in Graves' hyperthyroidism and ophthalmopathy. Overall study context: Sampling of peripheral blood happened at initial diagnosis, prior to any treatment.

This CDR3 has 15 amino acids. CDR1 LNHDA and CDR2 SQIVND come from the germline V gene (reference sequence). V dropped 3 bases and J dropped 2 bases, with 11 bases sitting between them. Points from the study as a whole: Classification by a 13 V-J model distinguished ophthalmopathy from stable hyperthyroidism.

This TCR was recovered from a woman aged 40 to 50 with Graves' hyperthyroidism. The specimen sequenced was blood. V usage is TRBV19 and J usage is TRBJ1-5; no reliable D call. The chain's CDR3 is CASSILAGGNQPQHF. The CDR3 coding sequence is TGTGCCAGTAGTATTTTGGCGGGAGGCAATCAGCCCCAGCATTTT.